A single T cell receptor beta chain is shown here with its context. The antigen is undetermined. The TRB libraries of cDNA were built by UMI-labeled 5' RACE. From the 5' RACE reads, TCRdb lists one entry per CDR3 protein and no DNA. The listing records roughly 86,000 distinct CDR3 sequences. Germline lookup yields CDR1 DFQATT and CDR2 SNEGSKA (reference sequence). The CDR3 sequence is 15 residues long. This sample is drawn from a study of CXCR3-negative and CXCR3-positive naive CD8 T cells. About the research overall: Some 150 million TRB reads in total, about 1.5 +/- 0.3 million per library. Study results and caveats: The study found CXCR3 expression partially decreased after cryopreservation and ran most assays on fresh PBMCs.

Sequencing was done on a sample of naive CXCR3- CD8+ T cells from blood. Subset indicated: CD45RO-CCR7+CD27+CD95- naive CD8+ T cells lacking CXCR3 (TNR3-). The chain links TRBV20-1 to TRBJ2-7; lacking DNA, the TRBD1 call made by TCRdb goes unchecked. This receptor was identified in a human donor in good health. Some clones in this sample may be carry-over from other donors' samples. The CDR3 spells CSARDTGQSTYEQYF.